This is a list of T cell receptor beta chains from one sample in a study of blood T cell repertoires in COVID-19. Assay used: immunoSEQ multiplex PCR; TCRdb lists only in-frame clones, some missing. The table shows some 97,000 clones, with 90% to 95% occurring only once. The sample consisted of peripheral blood. These receptors all come from a man aged 60-69 years with acute or convalescent COVID-19. Each CDR3 is given with its conserved first and last residue. The D gene is left open where the match is weak. Size is stated for part of the rows, as once, few or many counts, or as a class when the clone is expanded.

d_gene,abundance,v_gene,j_gene,CDR3aa,CDR3nt
TRBD1,NA,TRBV7-9,TRBJ2-6,CASSPGQGAAGANVLTF,TGTGCCAGCAGCCCCGGACAGGGGGCTGCTGGGGCCAACGTCCTGACTTTC
TRBD1,NA,TRBV7-2,TRBJ1-2,CASSFNRGYNYGYTF,TGTGCCAGCAGCTTCAACAGGGGTTATAACTATGGCTACACCTTC
NA,NA,TRBV19,TRBJ2-2,CASSPRQGGTGELFF,TGTGCCAGTAGTCCTAGGCAGGGGGGCACCGGGGAGCTGTTTTTT
TRBD2,NA,TRBV7-9,TRBJ2-1,CASGSGRAHEQFF,TGTGCCAGCGGTAGCGGGAGGGCCCATGAGCAGTTCTTC
TRBD2,NA,TRBV7-3,TRBJ2-3,CASSLTRGGTDTQYF,TGTGCCAGCAGCCTTACTAGGGGAGGGACAGATACGCAGTATTTT
NA,NA,TRBV19,TRBJ1-5,CASSIGGTANQPQHF,TGTGCCAGTAGTATAGGAGGTACGGCTAATCAGCCCCAGCATTTT
NA,once,TRBV5-1,TRBJ2-5,CASSFRGEETQYF,TGCGCCAGCAGCTTCCGGGGAGAGGAGACCCAGTACTTC
TRBD1,NA,TRBV27,TRBJ2-7,CASSARTGGSEQYF,TGTGCCAGCAGCGCACGGACAGGGGGTTCCGAGCAGTACTTC
TRBD1,NA,TRBV3-1/TRBV3-2,TRBJ1-1,CASSQDSGGLGNTEAFF,TGTGCCAGCAGCCAAGACTCAGGGGGGCTTGGGAACACTGAAGCTTTCTTT
NA,NA,TRBV28,TRBJ1-5,CASSIPGQSNQPQHF,TGTGCTAGCAGTATACCCGGACAGTCAAATCAGCCCCAGCATTTT
NA,NA,TRBV14,TRBJ2-3,CASSQELSGSSTDTQYF,TGTGCCAGCAGCCAAGAACTTTCGGGAAGCAGCACAGATACGCAGTATTTT
NA,once,TRBV3-1/TRBV3-2,TRBJ1-2,CASSQPGTNYGYTF,TGTGCCAGCAGCCAGCCCGGGACAAACTATGGCTACACCTTC